One sample yielded the 29 T cell receptor beta chains listed below, sequenced in a study of long-term antiretroviral therapy in people with HIV. The libraries were made with immunoSEQ v3.0 at survey level. Profiled with immunoSEQ multiplex PCR; TCRdb holds only in-frame clones, not every one. Among tens of thousands of clones listed, approximately 94% were seen once. Here the sequenced sample was unsorted PBMCs, taken about 9 years after starting antiretroviral therapy. Every receptor here comes from a young man with HIV.

This chain links TRBV6-1 with TRBJ1-1; possible D gene TRBD1, 5 bases. The CDR3 loop spans 13 amino acids. V shed 6 bases and J shed 5 bases, with 13 bases lying between them. CDR1 is MNHNS, CDR2 SASEGT, per germline. CDR3 loop: CASSPGRGTEAFF. The CDR3 DNA reads TGTGCCAGCAGCCCGGGACGGGGGACTGAAGCTTTCTTT.

The V gene is TRBV15, the J gene TRBJ2-6, with D perhaps matching TRBD1 (5 bases). The length of the CDR3 is 16 residues. With 4 bases removed from V and 0 bases from J, the gap between germline ends came to 10 bases. Germline V gene lookup returns CDR1 LNHNV and CDR2 YYDKDF (reference sequence). The DNA for the CDR3 is TGTGCCACCAGCAAGGTCAGGGCCTCTGGGGCCAACGTCCTGACTTTC. This encodes CATSKVRASGANVLTF.

This clone was observed once. The chain couples TRBV10-2 to TRBJ1-5; D uncertain. The CDR3 has 12 residues. CDR1 is WSHSY, CDR2 SAAADI, per germline. With 2 bases removed from V and 5 bases from J, the gap between germline ends came to 4 bases. CDR3 in amino acids: CASSEKDQPQHF. In DNA form, the CDR3 reads TGCGCCAGCAGTGAGAAGGATCAGCCCCAGCATTTT.

V is TRBV6-6 and J is TRBJ1-1; D gene ambiguous. The CDR3 runs to 13 residues. Germline values: CDR1 MNHNY, CDR2 SVGAGI (reference sequence). Trimming took off 6 bases at V and 1 base at J, with 9 bases between the two ends. CDR3 DNA: TGTGCCAGCAGCGAGATAGAGAACACTGAAGCTTTCTTT. It is translated as CASSEIENTEAFF.

The chain combines TRBV18 with TRBJ2-5; TRBD1 matches at 9 bases. The CDR3 is 13 amino acids. Germline assignment: CDR1 KGHSH and CDR2 LQKENI. Losses at the gene ends were 3 bases for V and 5 bases for J; bases not matched to a gene: 1. In nucleotides, the CDR3 is TGTGCCAGCTCACCGGGACAGGGTGAGACCCAGTACTTC. Amino acid sequence: CASSPGQGETQYF.

CDR3 residues: CASSVLGYGYTF. DNA of the CDR3: TGTGCCAGCAGTGTTCTGGGCTATGGCTACACCTTC. The gene calls are TRBV6-1 and TRBJ1-2; D not resolved. This CDR3 region has 12 residues. Trimming removed 4 bases at V and 4 bases at J, with 7 bases between. CDR1 and CDR2 (germline): MNHNS, SASEGT.

The rearrangement links TRBV6-6 to TRBJ2-3, with unresolved D. Trimming took 5 bases from V and 2 from J, leaving 8 bases between them. This CDR3 is built from 13 residues. Germline CDR1 MNHNY, CDR2 SVGAGI (reference sequence). As DNA, the CDR3 is TGTGCCAGCAGTCGTCAGCCCACAGATACGCAGTATTTT. Protein: CASSRQPTDTQYF.

The rearrangement joins TRBV14 to TRBJ2-3; the D is unclear. This CDR3 has 13 amino acids. Germline lookup yields CDR1 SGHDN and CDR2 FVKESK. Between the trimmed V and J ends, which lost 0 bases and 11 bases, there was a span of 12 bases. CDR3 loop: CASSQDTIQRQYF. Written as DNA, the CDR3 is TGTGCCAGCAGCCAAGATACTATCCAGAGGCAGTATTTT.

The V and J genes are TRBV5-1 and TRBJ2-3; TRBD2 might be the D (6 bases). V dropped 4 bases and J dropped 0 bases, with 12 bases sitting between them. Germline V gene lookup returns CDR1 SGHRS and CDR2 YFSETQ. The CDR3 extends over 15 amino acids. CDR3 loop: CASSALGGSTDTQYF. The DNA for the CDR3 is TGCGCCAGCAGCGCCCTGGGGGGAAGCACAGATACGCAGTATTTT.

The table lists this clone with a count of one. The chain couples TRBV21-1 to TRBJ2-7; whether TRBD1, the table's D call, matches the DNA was not checked. TRBV21-1 is annotated as a pseudogene. The CDR3 is 14 residues long. The CDR3 nucleotides are TGTGCCAGCGGTCTCCCGACAGGGGCCTACGAGCAGTACGTC. This sequence encodes CASGLPTGAYEQYV.

This clone was detected once. The chain employs TRBV5-1 and TRBJ1-1, with D possibly TRBD1 on 5 matching bases. The CDR3 is 13 residues long. Germline lookup yields CDR1 SGHRS and CDR2 YFSETQ. Trimming removed 6 bases at V and 1 base at J, with 10 bases between. For the CDR3, the DNA is TGCGCCAGCAACTCGGGGCAGAACACTGAAGCTTTCTTT. Residues: CASNSGQNTEAFF.

V and J are TRBV4-1 and TRBJ2-2; D gene uncertain. Trimming cost V 0 bases and J 0 bases, with 5 bases left between them. Germline V gene sequence: CDR1 MGHRA, CDR2 YSYEKL. The CDR3 has 15 residues. The chain's CDR3 is CASSQEASNTGELFF. CDR3 sequence (DNA): TGCGCCAGCAGCCAAGAGGCCTCGAACACCGGGGAGCTGTTTTTT.

The chain recombines TRBV5-1 with TRBJ2-3; D is unresolved. Germline assignment: CDR1 SGHRS and CDR2 YFSETQ. Trimming stripped 2 bases from V and 5 bases from J, with 12 bases between. The CDR3 is 14 residues long. The CDR3 is CASSLPQAEDTQYF. For the CDR3, the DNA is TGCGCCAGCAGCTTACCTCAGGCGGAAGATACGCAGTATTTT.

The V and J genes are TRBV27 and TRBJ2-1; D remains ambiguous. The CDR3 extends over 14 amino acids. Germline V gene data show CDR1 as MNHEY and CDR2 as SMNVEV (reference sequence). Between the trimmed V and J ends, which lost 0 bases and 3 bases, there was a span of 6 bases. This CDR3 reads CASSLSGLYNEQFF. The CDR3 coding sequence is TGTGCCAGCAGTTTATCGGGCCTCTACAATGAGCAGTTCTTC.

CDR3 nucleotides: TGTGCCAGCAGCTTAGTTAGCGGGGGGGGTTCTAATGAGCAGTTCTTC. The encoded protein is CASSLVSGGGSNEQFF. This chain uses TRBV7-3 with TRBJ2-1, with TRBD2 matching over 11 bases. CDR3 length: 16 residues. The V and J ends lost 2 bases and 7 bases, in that order; junction bases with no gene match: 7. Germline V gives CDR1 SGHTA, CDR2 FQGTGA.

The chain carries TRBV11-1 and TRBJ1-1, with a possible D match to TRBD1 (5 bases). The CDR3 runs 15 residues. The germline V gene has CDR1 SGHAT and CDR2 FQDESV (reference sequence). The V end lost 6 bases, the J end lost 5 bases, and 19 bases lay between the germline ends. CDR3 coding DNA: TGTGCCAGCAGTTCGGGTTTTTTTGGGGCAACTGAAGCTTTCTTT. This gives the protein CASSSGFFGATEAFF.

The chain carries TRBV6-1 and TRBJ1-5; no reliable D call. Trimming pared 1 base from V and 7 bases from J, leaving 14 bases between. The CDR3 runs to 15 residues. Germline V gene sequence: CDR1 MNHNS, CDR2 SASEGT. The chain's CDR3 is CASSEGVFAHQPQHF. The CDR3 nucleotides read TGTGCCAGCAGTGAAGGGGTCTTTGCCCACCAGCCCCAGCATTTT.

J is TRBJ2-1 and V is TRBV28; TRBD1 or TRBD2 may be the D gene (5 bases each). CDR3 length: 17 residues. CDR1 MDHEN and CDR2 SYDVKM come from the germline V gene. V lost 10 bases, J lost 6 bases, and 28 bases lay in between. In DNA, the CDR3 is TGTGCCATCCCTCCCCCAGTCGGCTCGCTTGGGGGCAATGAGCAGTTCTTC. Its translation: CAIPPPVGSLGGNEQFF. The whole variable domain, remainder taken from reference TRBV28 and TRBJ2-1, is DVKVTQSSRYLVKRTGEKVFLECVQDMDHENMFWYRQDPGLGLRLIYFSYDVKMKEKGDIPEGYSVSREKKERFSLILESASTNQTSMYLCAIPPPVGSLGGNEQFFGPGTRLTVL.

V is TRBV7-9 and J is TRBJ1-5; D might be TRBD1 (5 bases). From germline, CDR1 is SEHNR and CDR2 FQNEAQ (reference sequence). The CDR3 totals 14 residues. Trimming took 2 bases from V and 2 from J, leaving 7 bases between them. The CDR3 sequence: CASSLQGGNQPQHF. CDR3 sequence (DNA): TGTGCCAGCAGCTTACAGGGCGGCAATCAGCCCCAGCATTTT. The variable domain in full, completed from reference TRBV7-9 and TRBJ1-5, reads DTGVSQNPRHKITKRGQNVTFRCDPISEHNRLYWYRQTLGQGPEFLTYFQNEAQLEKSRLLSDRFSAERPKGSFSTLEIQRTEQGDSAMYLCASSLQGGNQPQHFGDGTRLSIL.

The CDR3 bases are TGTGCCAGCTCACCCCTACTGGGGACAGGAGGCGCTTTTCACTATGGCTACACCTTC. This gives the protein CASSPLLGTGGAFHYGYTF. The chain joins TRBV18 to TRBJ1-2; TRBD1 matches 8 bases. CDR1 is KGHSH, CDR2 LQKENI, per germline. V lost 3 bases and J lost 3; bases outside the gene matches: 18. The CDR3 covers 19 residues.

The genes are TRBV11-2 and TRBJ2-2; possible D gene TRBD2, 6 bases. CDR3 length: 13 amino acids. Trimming took 4 bases from V and 6 from J, leaving 9 bases between them. Germline V lookup: CDR1 SGHAT, CDR2 FQNNGV. CDR3 DNA sequence: TGTGCCAGCAGCTCGGGGGTGCCCGGGGAGCTGTTTTTT. Translated, it gives CASSSGVPGELFF.

In its sample, this clone was seen once. The V and J genes are TRBV6-1 and TRBJ1-5, with 9 bases matching TRBD1. V gave up 6 bases and J gave up 9 bases; unmatched junction bases: 12. The CDR3 has 15 amino acids. Germline CDR1 MNHNS, CDR2 SASEGT. The CDR3 bases are TGTGCCAGCAGCTCCTCGGGGGGGACAGGGTTGCCCCAGCATTTT. Its protein product is CASSSSGGTGLPQHF.

This chain uses TRBV28 with TRBJ2-7; 7 bases align to TRBD1. V gave up 3 bases and J gave up 4 bases; unmatched junction bases: 9. Germline CDR1 reads MDHEN; CDR2 reads SYDVKM. This CDR3 region has 15 residues. The CDR3 sequence is CASSFLEGAPYEQYF. DNA for the CDR3: TGTGCCAGCAGTTTTTTAGAGGGGGCGCCTTACGAGCAGTACTTC.

The chain uses TRBV5-5 and TRBJ1-1; 7 bases align to TRBD1. This CDR3 is built from 14 residues. Germline trimming cut 4 bases from V and 0 bases from J; bases unmatched to any gene: 3. Germline lookup yields CDR1 SGHKS and CDR2 YYEKEE (reference sequence). CDR3 bases: TGTGCCAGCAGCCTTGGACAGGTGAACACTGAAGCTTTCTTT. Translating gives CASSLGQVNTEAFF.

The rearrangement links TRBV5-1 to TRBJ2-5, with 8 bases matching TRBD2. CDR1 is SGHRS, CDR2 YFSETQ, per germline. The CDR3 loop spans 15 amino acids. Trimming took 4 bases from V and 1 from J; bases not matched to a gene: 6. CDR3 amino acids: CASSGGTSGQETQYF. The CDR3 DNA is TGCGCCAGCAGCGGGGGTACTAGCGGCCAAGAGACCCAGTACTTC.

The rearrangement joins TRBV2 to TRBJ2-7, with D possibly called TRBD1 or TRBD2 (5 bases each). The CDR3 runs 14 residues. The germline gives CDR1 SNHLY, CDR2 FYNNEI. Deletions cut 6 bases from V and 3 bases from J, with 15 bases between. CDR3 DNA: TGTGCCAGCAGCGATAGCGACAGAGACTACGAGCAGTACGTC. As protein: CASSDSDRDYEQYV.

This chain links TRBV5-1 with TRBJ2-3, with D perhaps matching TRBD1 or TRBD2 (6 bases each). Germline CDR1 SGHRS, CDR2 YFSETQ. The V end lost 4 bases, the J end lost 0 bases, and 12 bases lay between the germline ends. The CDR3 sequence is 15 residues long. The CDR3 region has the DNA TGCGCCAGCAGCATCGGGGGCCCTAGCACAGATACGCAGTATTTT. It is translated as CASSIGGPSTDTQYF.

This clone was seen just once. The V gene is TRBV7-9, the J gene TRBJ2-2; D gene unclear. CDR3 length: 13 amino acids. CDR1 and CDR2 (germline): SEHNR, FQNEAQ (reference sequence). Trimming took off 8 bases at V and 5 bases at J, with 12 bases between the two ends. CDR3 sequence reads: CASLQAVTGELFF. As DNA, the CDR3 is TGTGCCAGCCTTCAGGCAGTGACCGGGGAGCTGTTTTTT.

This clone has more than one count but fewer than ten. The J gene is TRBJ1-5, the V gene TRBV19; D is unclear. Germline CDR1 is LNHDA and CDR2 is SQIVND (reference sequence). CDR3 length: 12 residues. Trimming shortened V by 6 bases and J by 5 bases, and 8 bases separated the two germline ends. CDR3 nucleotides: TGTGCCAGTAGAGGTCCGGATCAGCCCCAGCATTTT. Protein: CASRGPDQPQHF.